This record looks at one T cell receptor beta chain sequence and its context. CDR3 length: 18 amino acids. The data stem from a study of blood T cell repertoires in COVID-19. Study in general: Italy, Spain and the United States were the sources of the convalescent and acute COVID-19 samples. The analysed material was cDNA or gDNA that came from T cells, B-cell-depleted T cells, or PBMCs.

Authors' processing steps: Estimates of nucleated cell counts were drawn from the amplification of reference gene primers. Method: immunoSEQ multiplex PCR; TCRdb's copy keeps in-frame clones and lacks some. The V and J calls and the clone size are those of that table, but D and trimming were determined from the DNA. Of about 260,000 clones listed, approximately 83% are singletons. Sequencing input: peripheral blood. The chain employs TRBV21-1 and TRBJ2-7; TRBD2, the D gene given by the table, was not confirmed from the DNA. TRBV21-1 is a pseudogene segment. The clonotype originates from a woman aged 50 to 60 who had recovered from COVID-19. DNA for the CDR3: TGTGCCAGCAGCAAAGTCGAATCGTTACTAGCGGGACTCTACGAGCAGTACTTC. Translated, it gives CASSKVESLLAGLYEQYF.